Below are 29 T cell receptor beta chains sequenced from a single sample in a study of OX40 agonist ivuxolimab in advanced cancers. Using immunoSEQ multiplex PCR, the repertoire was profiled, and TCRdb retains in-frame clones only, with some absent. Of over 55,000 clones listed, 84% are singletons. The source material was CD4+ or CD8+ T cells sorted from blood, sampled in a trial of the OX40 agonist ivuxolimab. These receptors came from an adult with an advanced solid tumor such as melanoma, head and neck, liver or kidney cancer.

The V call is TRBV21-1, the J call TRBJ1-1; the table names TRBD1, a call not compared with the DNA. TRBV21-1 represents a pseudogene. This CDR3 contains 23 residues. This chain's CDR3 is CASSKIEKCRRESRDKESTEAFF. In nucleotides, the CDR3 is TGTGCCAGCAGCAAAATCGAAAAATGTAGGCGCGAGTCCAGGGACAAGGAGAGCACTGAAGCTTTCTTT.

The genes are TRBV5-6 and TRBJ2-3, with 7 bases matching TRBD1. CDR3 length: 16 residues. V shed 3 bases and J 0 bases; nucleotides not matched to a gene: 7. Germline assignment: CDR1 SGHDT and CDR2 YYEEEE. CDR3 bases: TGTGCCAGCAGCTGGACCGGGACAGCTAGCACAGATACGCAGTATTTT. Amino acid sequence: CASSWTGTASTDTQYF.

This clone appeared a single time. V usage is TRBV9 and J usage is TRBJ2-1; TRBD1 aligns across 12 bases. Germline CDR1 reads SGDLS; CDR2 reads YYNGEE. This CDR3 is 18 amino acids long. Losses at the gene ends were 2 bases for V and 0 bases for J; bases not matched to a gene: 6. The CDR3 region is CASSVLGTGGYSYNEQFF. The CDR3 DNA reads as TGTGCCAGCAGCGTTTTAGGGACAGGGGGCTACTCCTACAATGAGCAGTTCTTC.

This chain uses TRBV9 with TRBJ1-1, with D hard to call. The germline V gene has CDR1 SGDLS and CDR2 YYNGEE. The CDR3 sequence is 16 residues long. The germline V and J ends were trimmed by 4 bases and 4 bases, with 20 bases remaining between them. CDR3 in amino acids: CASSPSHSPLGTEAFF. The CDR3 DNA reads as TGTGCCAGCAGCCCGTCTCATTCCCCATTGGGCACTGAAGCTTTCTTT.

The V gene is TRBV19, the J gene TRBJ2-5, with 11 bases aligning to TRBD2. Germline loops: CDR1 LNHDA, CDR2 SQIVND (reference sequence). This CDR3 has 13 amino acids. Trimming removed 8 bases from V and 5 bases from J; junction bases left unmatched: 4. CDR3 protein: CASGLAGGETQYF. The CDR3 nucleotides read TGTGCCAGTGGTCTAGCGGGGGGCGAGACCCAGTACTTC.

V is TRBV7-9 and J is TRBJ1-5, with D uncertain. The CDR3 is 13 amino acids. V gave up 6 bases and J gave up 0 bases, with 6 bases separating them. Germline CDR1 reads SEHNR; CDR2 reads FQNEAQ (reference sequence). The CDR3 coding sequence is TGTGCCAGCAGTGGCGGTAGCAATCAGCCCCAGCATTTT. This translates into CASSGGSNQPQHF. Full variable domain (missing parts from reference TRBV7-9 and TRBJ1-5): DTGVSQNPRHKITKRGQNVTFRCDPISEHNRLYWYRQTLGQGPEFLTYFQNEAQLEKSRLLSDRFSAERPKGSFSTLEIQRTEQGDSAMYLCASSGGSNQPQHFGDGTRLSIL.

The chain is built from TRBV18 and TRBJ1-2, with D unresolved. The V end lost 5 bases, the J end lost 4 bases, and 14 bases lay between the germline ends. Germline loops: CDR1 KGHSH, CDR2 LQKENI. The CDR3 loop spans 14 amino acids. CDR3 amino acids: CASSTDGGRYGYTF. CDR3 DNA sequence: TGTGCCAGCTCAACGGACGGCGGCCGCTATGGCTACACCTTC.

V and J are TRBV18 and TRBJ1-3, with a weak D call TRBD1 (6 bases). Germline V gene data show CDR1 as KGHSH and CDR2 as LQKENI. This CDR3 has 13 residues. Trimming shortened V by 3 bases and J by 4 bases, and 7 bases separated the two germline ends. CDR3 residues: CASSPDRGNTIYF. CDR3 nucleotide sequence: TGTGCCAGCTCACCCGACAGGGGAAACACCATATATTTT.

This sequence joins TRBV28 and TRBJ1-6; TRBD1 aligns across 9 bases. V shed 4 bases and J 10 bases; nucleotides not matched to a gene: 5. The CDR3 runs 14 residues. Germline V CDR1 and CDR2: MDHEN, SYDVKM. For the CDR3, the DNA is TGTGCCAGCAGTTCGACAGGGGGTAACTCACCCCTCCACTTT. Protein sequence: CASSSTGGNSPLHF.

This chain connects TRBV23-1 to TRBJ2-5; D not certain. TRBV23-1 is sorted into the ORF group, with uncertain function. With 2 bases removed from V and 2 bases from J, the gap between germline ends came to 6 bases. The CDR3 covers 13 residues. This chain's CDR3 is CASSQPKQETQYF. For the CDR3, the DNA is TGCGCCAGCAGTCAACCGAAACAAGAGACCCAGTACTTC.

The V gene is TRBV2, the J gene TRBJ1-3; no clear D. CDR3 length equals 14 residues. CDR1 and CDR2 from the germline V gene are SNHLY and FYNNEI. Between the trimmed V and J ends, which lost 2 bases and 3 bases, there was a span of 8 bases. Here the CDR3 reads CASSELTVGNTIYF. Written as DNA, the CDR3 is TGTGCCAGCAGTGAACTAACAGTTGGAAACACCATATATTTT.

This clone showed up just once. The V and J genes are TRBV11-2 and TRBJ2-3, with TRBD2 matching 7 bases. J gave up 3 bases and V 1 base, and 7 bases lay outside the gene matches. The germline CDR1 and CDR2 sequences are SGHAT and FQNNGV. This CDR3 has 16 amino acids. Here the CDR3 DNA reads TGTGCCAGCAGCTTAGCCCTTGGACTAGTAACAGATACGCAGTATTTT. Its translation: CASSLALGLVTDTQYF.

This chain links TRBV5-4 with TRBJ2-7; the D gene is possibly TRBD2 (6 bases). Germline loops: CDR1 SGHNT, CDR2 YYREEE (reference sequence). V lost 4 bases, J lost 3 bases, and 14 bases lay in between. This CDR3 region has 14 residues. In DNA, the CDR3 is TGTGCCAGCAGCCCGAAAGGGCGGGACTACGAGCAGTACTTC. It is translated as CASSPKGRDYEQYF.

Only a few counts were recorded for this clone. The chain has TRBV27 and TRBJ1-2, with 10 bases aligning to TRBD1. Losses at the gene ends were 6 bases for V and 7 bases for J; bases not matched to a gene: 2. This CDR3 is 12 amino acids long. Germline values: CDR1 MNHEY, CDR2 SMNVEV (reference sequence). CDR3 sequence: CASRGTGAGYTF. CDR3 nucleotides: TGTGCCAGCAGGGGGACAGGGGCTGGCTACACCTTC.

The gene calls are TRBV5-6 and TRBJ2-7; TRBD1 aligns across 7 bases. In germline, CDR1 is SGHDT, CDR2 YYEEEE. This CDR3 is built from 13 residues. V lost 9 bases, J lost 3 bases, and 9 bases stayed unmatched. The DNA of the CDR3 is TGTGCCACCGGGACAGCGACGCACTACGAGCAGTACTTC. Protein sequence: CATGTATHYEQYF.

This clone appeared a few times. The J gene is TRBJ1-5, the V gene TRBV19; possibly TRBD1 for D (6 bases). The CDR3 has 13 amino acids. Germline loops: CDR1 LNHDA, CDR2 SQIVND (reference sequence). The V and J ends lost 5 bases and 7 bases respectively, with 12 bases between them. CDR3: CASSGTRGQPQHF. CDR3 nucleotides: TGTGCCAGTAGTGGGACACGCGGACAGCCCCAGCATTTT.

The chain combines TRBV7-9 with TRBJ2-3, with D possibly being TRBD1 (6 bases). The CDR3 runs to 13 residues. V was cut by 1 base and J by 15 bases, with 17 bases left in between. The germline V gene encodes CDR1 SEHNR and CDR2 FQNEAQ (reference sequence). CDR3 bases: TGTGCCAGCAGCTTAGGGAGCAGGGGATTGGTATATTTT. Its translation is CASSLGSRGLVYF. The whole variable domain, filled in from reference TRBV7-9 and TRBJ2-3, reads DTGVSQNPRHKITKRGQNVTFRCDPISEHNRLYWYRQTLGQGPEFLTYFQNEAQLEKSRLLSDRFSAERPKGSFSTLEIQRTEQGDSAMYLCASSLGSRGLVYFGPGTRLTVL.

The chain recombines TRBV6-1 with TRBJ1-2; no reliable D call. The V and J ends lost 8 bases and 1 base respectively, with 8 bases between them. Germline loops: CDR1 MNHNS, CDR2 SASEGT. The CDR3 sequence is 12 residues long. The CDR3 DNA sequence: TGTGCCAGCCAAACCCTTAACTATGGCTACACCTTC. Amino acid sequence: CASQTLNYGYTF.

The chain joins TRBV4-3 to TRBJ2-7, with D hard to call. Germline loops: CDR1 LGHNA, CDR2 YSLEER. Between the trimmed V and J ends, which lost 4 bases and 6 bases, there was a span of 13 bases. The CDR3 is 13 amino acids. In nucleotides, the CDR3 is TGCGCCAGCAGCCGCAAAAGGGAAACCGAGCAGTACTTC. Its translation is CASSRKRETEQYF.

The V gene is TRBV18, the J gene TRBJ2-3, with TRBD2 matching over 9 bases. In germline, CDR1 is KGHSH, CDR2 LQKENI. V lost 8 bases and J lost 2; bases outside the gene matches: 14. CDR3 size: 17 residues. The CDR3 DNA sequence: TGTGCCAGCACCTGGACCGGAAGCGGGGGGACCACAGATACGCAGTATTTT. This gives the protein CASTWTGSGGTTDTQYF.

The chain recombines TRBV29-1 with TRBJ1-2, with D uncertain. V dropped 3 bases and J dropped 5 bases, with 1 base sitting between them. This CDR3 has 9 residues. In germline, CDR1 is SQVTM, CDR2 ANQGSEA. The CDR3 sequence: CSVDYGYTF. The CDR3 bases are TGCAGCGTTGATTATGGCTACACCTTC.

This chain joins TRBV7-3 and TRBJ1-1; D might be TRBD1 (5 bases). The CDR3 has 13 amino acids. CDR1 is SGHTA, CDR2 FQGTGA, per germline. The ends were cut back, 5 bases at V and 4 bases at J, with 11 bases in the middle. The CDR3 here is CASSPVGGTEAFF. CDR3 nucleotide sequence: TGTGCCAGCAGCCCCGTGGGGGGCACTGAAGCTTTCTTT.

This clone appeared once. The V and J genes are TRBV6-1 and TRBJ1-2; no definite D call. The V end lost 5 bases, the J end lost 2 bases, and 12 bases lay between the germline ends. This CDR3 contains 14 residues. Germline V CDR1 and CDR2: MNHNS, SASEGT. The CDR3 nucleotides are TGTGCCAGCAGTCGGGCAGACCTAAACTATGGCTACACCTTC. It encodes CASSRADLNYGYTF.

This chain connects TRBV15 to TRBJ1-3, with unresolved D. The germline V gene has CDR1 LNHNV and CDR2 YYDKDF (reference sequence). The CDR3 runs to 17 residues. V was clipped by 0 bases and J by 0 bases, with 12 bases between them. In DNA form, the CDR3 reads TGTGCCACCAGCAGAGAAGGACTCGGCGCCTCTGGAAACACCATATATTTT. Amino acids: CATSREGLGASGNTIYF.

The chain recombines TRBV2 with TRBJ2-3; 8 bases match TRBD2. Germline V gives CDR1 SNHLY, CDR2 FYNNEI. V was clipped by 7 bases and J by 4 bases; unmatched bases: 7. The CDR3 contains 14 residues. CDR3 coding DNA: TGTGCCAGCATGATCCCAGCGGGGGCAGATACGCAGTATTTT. Translated, it gives CASMIPAGADTQYF.

The chain couples TRBV5-1 to TRBJ2-7; D is possibly TRBD1 or TRBD2 (6 bases each). Per germline, CDR1 SGHRS and CDR2 YFSETQ. The CDR3 is made up of 14 amino acids. Trimming took off 3 bases at V and 7 bases at J, with 17 bases between the two ends. CDR3 DNA sequence: TGCGCCAGCAGCTCCCCCAGGGGAGGAGAAGAGCAGTACTTC. Its translation: CASSSPRGGEEQYF.

V gene TRBV2 combines with J gene TRBJ1-3; possibly TRBD1 for D (5 bases). The CDR3 has 15 amino acids. CDR1 SNHLY and CDR2 FYNNEI come from the germline V gene. Deletions cut 6 bases from V and 0 bases from J, with 12 bases between. CDR3 in amino acids: CASRGDASSGNTIYF. CDR3 nucleotide sequence: TGTGCCAGCAGGGGGGACGCGAGCTCTGGAAACACCATATATTTT.

The V gene is TRBV9, the J gene TRBJ1-1; 7 positions match TRBD1. Per the germline V gene, CDR1 is SGDLS and CDR2 is YYNGEE. With 2 bases clipped from V and 1 base from J, the junction kept 5 bases outside the gene matches. The CDR3 sequence is 15 residues long. The CDR3 loop is CASSVSDRWNTEAFF. The CDR3 nucleotides read TGTGCCAGCAGCGTCTCGGACAGGTGGAACACTGAAGCTTTCTTT.

V and J are TRBV5-1 and TRBJ1-2; 7 bases are a match to TRBD1. J lost 8 bases, V lost 5 bases, and 15 bases had no gene match. The germline V gene has CDR1 SGHRS and CDR2 YFSETQ. The CDR3 totals 15 residues. The CDR3 here is CASRGQTTGQYGYTF. CDR3 sequence (DNA): TGCGCCAGCAGGGGACAGACAACGGGGCAATACGGCTACACCTTC.